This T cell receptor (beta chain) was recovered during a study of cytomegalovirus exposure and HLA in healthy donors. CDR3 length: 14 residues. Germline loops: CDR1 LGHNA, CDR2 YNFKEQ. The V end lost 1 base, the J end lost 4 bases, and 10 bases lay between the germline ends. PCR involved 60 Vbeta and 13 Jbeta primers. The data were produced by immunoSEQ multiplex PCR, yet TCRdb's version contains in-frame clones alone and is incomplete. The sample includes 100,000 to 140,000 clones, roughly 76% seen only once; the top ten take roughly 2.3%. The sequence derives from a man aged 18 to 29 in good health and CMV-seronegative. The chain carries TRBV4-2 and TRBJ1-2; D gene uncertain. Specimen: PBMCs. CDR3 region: CASSQGRVGYGYTF. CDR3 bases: TGTGCCAGCAGCCAAGGACGGGTTGGCTATGGCTACACCTTC.